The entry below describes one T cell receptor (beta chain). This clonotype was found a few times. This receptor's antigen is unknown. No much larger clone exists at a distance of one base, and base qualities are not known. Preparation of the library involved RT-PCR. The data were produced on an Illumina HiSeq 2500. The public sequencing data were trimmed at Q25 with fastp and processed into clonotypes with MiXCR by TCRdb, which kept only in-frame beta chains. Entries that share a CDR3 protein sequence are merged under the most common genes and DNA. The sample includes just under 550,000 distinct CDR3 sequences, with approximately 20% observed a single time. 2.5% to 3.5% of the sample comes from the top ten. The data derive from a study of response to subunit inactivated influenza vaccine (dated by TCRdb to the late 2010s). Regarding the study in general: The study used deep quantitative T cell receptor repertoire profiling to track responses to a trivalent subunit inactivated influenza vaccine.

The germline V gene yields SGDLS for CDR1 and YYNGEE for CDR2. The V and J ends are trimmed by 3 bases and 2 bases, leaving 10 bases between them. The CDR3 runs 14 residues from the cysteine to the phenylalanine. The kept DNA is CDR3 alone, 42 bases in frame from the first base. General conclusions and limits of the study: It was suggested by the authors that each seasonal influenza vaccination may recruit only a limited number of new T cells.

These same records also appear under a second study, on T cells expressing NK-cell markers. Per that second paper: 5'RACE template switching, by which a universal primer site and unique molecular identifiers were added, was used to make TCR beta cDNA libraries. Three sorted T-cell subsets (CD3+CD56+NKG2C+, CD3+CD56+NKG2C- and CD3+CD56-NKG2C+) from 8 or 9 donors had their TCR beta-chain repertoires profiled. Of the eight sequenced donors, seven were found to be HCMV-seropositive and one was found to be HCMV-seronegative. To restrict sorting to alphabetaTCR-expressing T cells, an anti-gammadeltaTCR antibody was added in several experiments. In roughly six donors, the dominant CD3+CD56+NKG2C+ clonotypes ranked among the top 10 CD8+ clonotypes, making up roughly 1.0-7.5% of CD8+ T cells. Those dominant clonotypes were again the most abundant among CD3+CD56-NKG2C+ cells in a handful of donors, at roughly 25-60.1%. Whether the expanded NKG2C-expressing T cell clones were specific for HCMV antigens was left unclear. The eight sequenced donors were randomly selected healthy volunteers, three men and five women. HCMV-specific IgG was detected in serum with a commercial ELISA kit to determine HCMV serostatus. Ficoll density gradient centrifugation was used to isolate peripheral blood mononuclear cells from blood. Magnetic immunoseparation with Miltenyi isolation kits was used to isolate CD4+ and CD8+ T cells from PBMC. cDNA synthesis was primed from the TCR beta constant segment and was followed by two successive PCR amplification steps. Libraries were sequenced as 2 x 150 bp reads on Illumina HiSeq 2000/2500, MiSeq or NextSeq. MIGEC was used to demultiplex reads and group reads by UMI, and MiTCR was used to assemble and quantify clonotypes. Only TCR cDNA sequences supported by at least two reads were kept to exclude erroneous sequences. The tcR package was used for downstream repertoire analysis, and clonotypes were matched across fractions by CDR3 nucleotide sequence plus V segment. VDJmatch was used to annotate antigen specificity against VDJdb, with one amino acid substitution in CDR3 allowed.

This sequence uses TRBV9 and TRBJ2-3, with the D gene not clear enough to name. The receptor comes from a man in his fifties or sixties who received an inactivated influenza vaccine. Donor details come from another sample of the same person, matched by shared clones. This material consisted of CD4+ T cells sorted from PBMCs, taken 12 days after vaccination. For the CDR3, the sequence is CASSGAGATDTQYF. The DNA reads TGTGCCAGCAGCGGAGCAGGAGCCACAGATACGCAGTATTTT.